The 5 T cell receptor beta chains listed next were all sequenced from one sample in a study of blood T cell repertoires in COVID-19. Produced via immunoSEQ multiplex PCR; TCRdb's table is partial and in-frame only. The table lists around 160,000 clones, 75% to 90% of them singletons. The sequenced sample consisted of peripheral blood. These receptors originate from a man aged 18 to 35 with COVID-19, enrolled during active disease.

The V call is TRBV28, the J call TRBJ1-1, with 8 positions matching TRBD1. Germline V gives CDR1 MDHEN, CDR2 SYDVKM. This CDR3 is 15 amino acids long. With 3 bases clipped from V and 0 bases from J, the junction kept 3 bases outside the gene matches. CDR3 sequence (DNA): TGTGCCAGCAGTTTCCGGGACAGGCTGAACACTGAAGCTTTCTTT. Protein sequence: CASSFRDRLNTEAFF.

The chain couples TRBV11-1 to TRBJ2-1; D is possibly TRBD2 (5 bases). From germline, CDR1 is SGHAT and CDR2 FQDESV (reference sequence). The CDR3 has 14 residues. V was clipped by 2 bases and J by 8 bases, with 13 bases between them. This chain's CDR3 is CASSLQRSRDEQFF. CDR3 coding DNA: TGTGCCAGCAGCTTACAGCGGAGTCGGGATGAGCAGTTCTTC.

For the CDR3, the DNA is TGCGCCAGCAGCCAAGATCGTAGGCAGGCCTACACCTTC. This translates into CASSQDRRQAYTF. This rearrangement joins TRBV4-3 to TRBJ1-2; the D is unclear. Looked up from germline, CDR1 is LGHNA and CDR2 is YSLEER. Trimming took off 0 bases at V and 10 bases at J, with 12 bases between the two ends. The CDR3 extends over 13 amino acids.

CDR3 sequence (DNA): TGTGCCAGCAGCCTATTTGAGAACAGGGGATTATACGAGCAGTACTTC. Amino acid sequence: CASSLFENRGLYEQYF. The chain employs TRBV7-8 and TRBJ2-7; 7 bases are a match to TRBD1. This CDR3 contains 16 residues. J gave up 4 bases and V 5 bases, and 14 bases lay outside the gene matches. CDR1 is SGHVS, CDR2 FQNEAQ, per germline.

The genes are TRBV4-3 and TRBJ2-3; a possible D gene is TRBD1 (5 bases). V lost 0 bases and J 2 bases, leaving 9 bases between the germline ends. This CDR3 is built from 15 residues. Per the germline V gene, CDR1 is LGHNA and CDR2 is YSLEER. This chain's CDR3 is CASSQDRTITDTQYF. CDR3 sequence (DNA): TGCGCCAGCAGCCAAGACCGGACAATCACAGATACGCAGTATTTT.